Listed below are T cell receptor beta chains from one sample, sequenced in a study of T cell responses to AZD1222 COVID-19 vaccine. Assay used: immunoSEQ multiplex PCR; TCRdb lists only in-frame clones, some missing. The sample carries about 160,000 clones, 80% to 95% recorded once. The sample was peripheral blood, taken 28 days after the second AZD1222 dose. All receptors derive from an adult who received the AZD1222 COVID-19 vaccine. CDR3s include the opening cysteine and the closing phenylalanine or tryptophan. The order of the fields is V gene, CDR3 protein.

TRBV5-1 CASSLSGVTGELFF
TRBV2 CASSTQQGAVDTQYF
TRBV12-3/TRBV12-4 CASSPLGVTEAFF
TRBV2 CASSEAGEGYTF
TRBV6-5 CASRASTREQYF
TRBV24-1 CATSLGGPDTEAFF
TRBV6-5 CASSYSGPQETQYF
TRBV5-1 CASSLDPNTEAFF
TRBV30 CAWSPLGSSTDTQYF
TRBV18 CASSPRGGVKSPLHF
TRBV30 CAWMGQGAPLEQYF
TRBV28 CASSSPGQRIMNTEAFF
TRBV6-1 CASSESDTQYF
TRBV5-1 CASSSWTGGSGNTIYF
TRBV28 CASSTGTASSYEQYF
TRBV7-9 CASSLDSGDEQFF
TRBV2 CASSEGNTEAFF
TRBV15 CATSPRTGPTYGYTF
TRBV19 CASSMGDGAIEQYF
TRBV7-5 CARSLALRSMRQYF
TRBV10-3 CAITAEQFF
TRBV7-9 CASSLGTGAYEQYF
TRBV3-1/TRBV3-2 CASSQASGSREQYF
TRBV7-3 CASSPQGVSYNEQFF
TRBV7-9 CASSLYGTDNSPLHF
TRBV6-4 CASSGGIYNEQFF
TRBV7-2 CASSLLAGGPREQYF
TRBV27 CASSNQHF
TRBV21-1 CASSKADRTHPPFYGYTF
TRBV5-4 CASSLMGLYNSPLHF
TRBV19 CASSMRDGGGYEQYF
TRBV10-2 CASTLLAGTSYNEQFF
TRBV19 CASSIDPPTSGSTDTQYF
TRBV2 CASSPDRETEAFF
TRBV29-1 CSVGDGEQPQHF
TRBV6-2/TRBV6-3 CASSGTGTYEQYF
TRBV28 CASSFYRDSHEQYF
TRBV11-2 CASSSIGGLSPLHF
TRBV6-1 CASSARLRQGQTYEQYF
TRBV5-4 CASSFLNRGGYGYTF
TRBV28 CASSLGVNWGNTIYF
TRBV27 CASRVFPQGARSPLHF
TRBV6-5 CASSYSGAVRENEQYF
TRBV18 CASSPRDELAKNIQYF
TRBV4-1 CASSLPRTSGRARRTGELFF
TRBV7-8 CASSVWDRDSGNTIYF
TRBV7-2 CASRETGGGGYTF
TRBV4-2 CASSHSPGTSGRAGDTQYF
TRBV28 CASSRTPGTGIYGYTF
TRBV5-1 CASSLGLAGGPEETYEQYF
TRBV28 CASGGTTYGYTF